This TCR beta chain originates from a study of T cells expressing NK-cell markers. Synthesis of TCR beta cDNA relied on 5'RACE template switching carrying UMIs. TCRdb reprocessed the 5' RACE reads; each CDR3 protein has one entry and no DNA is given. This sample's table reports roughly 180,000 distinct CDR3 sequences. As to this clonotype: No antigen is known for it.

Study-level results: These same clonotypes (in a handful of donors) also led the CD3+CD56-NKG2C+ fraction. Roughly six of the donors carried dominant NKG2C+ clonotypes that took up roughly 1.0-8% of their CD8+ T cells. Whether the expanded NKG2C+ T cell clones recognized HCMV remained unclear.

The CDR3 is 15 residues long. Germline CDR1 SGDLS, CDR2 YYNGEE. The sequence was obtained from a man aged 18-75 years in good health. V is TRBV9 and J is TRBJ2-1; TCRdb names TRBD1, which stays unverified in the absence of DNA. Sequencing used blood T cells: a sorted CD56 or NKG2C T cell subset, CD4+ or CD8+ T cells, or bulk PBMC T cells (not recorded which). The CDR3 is CASGSSGTAYNEQFF.